This TCR beta chain was documented in a study of T-cell memory formation after mild COVID-19. General study results and limits: The pre-infection memory compartment contained some responding clones, suggesting cross-reactive memory joined. Whether second-wave clones peaking at day 37 were SARS-CoV-2 specific went unconfirmed. Clones that shrank (day 15 to 85) were balanced CD4/CD8, whereas later expanders leaned CD4+.

Germline CDR1 is SGHTA and CDR2 is FQGTGA. The CDR3 runs 15 residues. The trim removed 5 bases at V and 3 bases at J, leaving 7 bases unmatched. A note on this clonotype: Its antigen is not identified.

A single record per CDR3 protein comes from TCRdb applying MiXCR to the 5' RACE reads. The table has 200,000 to 250,000 distinct CDR3 sequences, approximately 9% seen once; the top ten hold around 23%. The sequence was collected from a man between 18 and 29 years old who had mild COVID-19 (a few samples of this study predate the infection). Cell type and time point are not known. Specimen: PBMCs or a T cell subset sorted from them (not recorded which). This chain links TRBV7-3 with TRBJ2-3, with 8 bases fitting TRBD2. Written as DNA, the CDR3 is TGTGCCAGCAGCCTCATGCGGGGGGAGACAGATACGCAGTATTTT. This sequence encodes CASSLMRGETDTQYF.